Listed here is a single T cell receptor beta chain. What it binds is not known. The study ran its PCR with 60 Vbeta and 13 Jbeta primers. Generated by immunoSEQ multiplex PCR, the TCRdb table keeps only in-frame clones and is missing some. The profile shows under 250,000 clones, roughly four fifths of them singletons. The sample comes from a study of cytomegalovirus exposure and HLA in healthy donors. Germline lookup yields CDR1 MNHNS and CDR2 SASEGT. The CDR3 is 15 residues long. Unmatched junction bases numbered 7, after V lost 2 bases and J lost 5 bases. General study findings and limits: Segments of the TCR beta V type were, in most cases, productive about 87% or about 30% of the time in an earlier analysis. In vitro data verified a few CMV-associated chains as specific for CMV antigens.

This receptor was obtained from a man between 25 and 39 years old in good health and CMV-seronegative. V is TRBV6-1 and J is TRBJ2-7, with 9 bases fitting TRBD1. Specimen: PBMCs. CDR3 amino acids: CASSESEDRGNEQYF. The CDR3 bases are TGTGCCAGCAGTGAATCGGAGGACAGGGGAAACGAGCAGTACTTC.